This T cell receptor (beta chain) was obtained from a study of T cell responses to AZD1222 COVID-19 vaccine. The germline V gene has CDR1 MRHNA and CDR2 SNTAGT. V gave up 4 bases and J gave up 3 bases, with 12 bases separating them. The CDR3 contains 14 residues. Broader study findings: At 160-218 and 743-854, vaccine-associated CD4 TCRs were dominant, and they spanned spike. Baseline seropositivity occurred in only six or seven AZD1222 recipients.

Sequenced by immunoSEQ multiplex PCR; TCRdb stores in-frame clones only, minus some. Of more than 85,000 clones in the sample, 90% to 95% are singletons; the top ten hold less than 8%. A note on this clone: Its specificity is unknown.

The receptor was isolated from an adult in good health. The V call is TRBV6-4, the J call TRBJ1-2, with no clear D. This material consisted of peripheral blood, taken on day 0 of AZD1222 vaccination. The CDR3, as DNA: TGTGCCAGCAGTGCTGGGTGGAGCCACTATGGCTACACCTTC. It yields the protein CASSAGWSHYGYTF.